The subject of this entry is one T cell receptor (beta chain). What it recognizes is unknown. The sample comes from a study of cytomegalovirus exposure and HLA in healthy donors. Study-wide results and limits: Sequencing probably produced one cluster of sequence variants that were highly shared.

V lost 5 bases, J lost 4 bases, and 12 bases stayed unmatched. Germline CDR1 and CDR2: SGHNT and YYREEE (reference sequence). The length of the CDR3 is 16 residues. PCR amplification relied on 60 Vbeta primers (plus 13 Jbeta primers). Repertoires were generated with immunoSEQ multiplex PCR, while TCRdb's copy carries only in-frame clones and drops some. The sample is made up of more than 45,000 clones, and the top ten hold less than 4.5% of it. J is TRBJ2-5 and V is TRBV5-4; TRBD1 agrees at 9 bases. The sequence derives from a male donor in good health and CMV-seronegative. The sequenced sample consisted of PBMCs. The CDR3, as DNA: TGTGCCAGCAGACAAGGCGGGACAGGGATTTTAGAGACCCAGTACTTC. Its protein is CASRQGGTGILETQYF.